This T cell receptor beta chain stems from a study of read filtering for tumor transcriptome and immune sequencing. Background on the study: After DNase treatment, RNA was made into whole-transcriptome libraries. Findings and caveats of the study: The sorted CD138-negative fraction was a mixed bone marrow immune population, not purified T cells. Single-read clonotypes: around 81% of IR-seq clonotypes (roughly 4% of reads), about 75% of RNA-seq clonotypes (nearly 45% of reads).

CDR1 is SGHTA and CDR2 is FQGTGA in the germline V gene. Trimming took off 5 bases at V and 4 bases at J, with 11 bases between the two ends. This CDR3 region has 14 residues. From 400 to 450 ng of RNA, a library with molecular barcoded alpha/delta and beta/gamma adaptors was made. TCRdb re-derived calls from the reads in MiXCR, one entry per CDR3 protein. Of around 38,000 distinct CDR3 sequences listed, roughly 13% were seen once; the top ten hold about 25%. For this clonotype: What it recognizes is unknown. Just one base apart from a much larger clone, this may be a read error.

Source material: a population of CD138-negative cells sorted from bone marrow. The source is a donor older than 35 with multiple myeloma. The chain combines TRBV7-3 with TRBJ2-2; D is unresolved. The CDR3 DNA sequence: TGTGCCAGCAGCCCAGGTCGCGGCACCGGGGAGCTGTTTTTT. It specifies CASSPGRGTGELFF.